Each of the 13 T cell receptor beta chains below was sequenced from the same sample in a study of blood T cell repertoires in COVID-19. Sequenced by immunoSEQ multiplex PCR; TCRdb stores in-frame clones only, minus some. The table shows some 120,000 clones, with over 85% occurring only once. The sequencing input was peripheral blood. The receptor source for this set is a man over 45 with active COVID-19.

This chain joins TRBV7-8 and TRBJ2-2; 10 bases match TRBD1. Trimming cost V 5 bases and J 8 bases; bases outside gene matches: 8. This CDR3 comprises 15 residues. CDR1 is SGHVS and CDR2 is FQNEAQ in the germline V gene. In DNA form, the CDR3 reads TGTGCCAGCAGCCAGAGGACAGGGGGTCCTGGGGAGCTGTTTTTT. Its protein is CASSQRTGGPGELFF. Full variable domain (outside the CDR3, taken from reference TRBV7-8 and TRBJ2-2): GAGVSQSPRYKVAKRGQDVALRCDPISGHVSLFWYQQALGQGPEFLTYFQNEAQLDKSGLPSDRFFAERPEGSVSTLKIQRTQQEDSAVYLCASSQRTGGPGELFFGEGSRLTVL.

The chain links TRBV5-4 to TRBJ1-2, with D uncertain. The CDR3 sequence is 11 residues long. CDR1 and CDR2 (germline): SGHNT, YYREEE (reference sequence). Between the trimmed V and J ends, which lost 3 bases and 4 bases, there was a span of 4 bases. The CDR3 region is CASSSGYGYTF. CDR3 nucleotides: TGTGCCAGCAGCTCAGGCTATGGCTACACCTTC.

To note about this clone: A read error may produce the germline difference seen at one junction end. The rearrangement links TRBV6-5 to TRBJ1-5, with D uncertain. The CDR3 runs 13 residues. Germline CDR1 is MNHEY and CDR2 is SVGAGI. In DNA form, the CDR3 reads TGTGCCAGCGGTTACCAGGCCGATCAGCCCCAGCATTTT. It is translated as CASGYQADQPQHF.

The chain couples TRBV11-2 to TRBJ2-7; D not resolved. Trimming took off 4 bases at V and 3 bases at J, with 10 bases between the two ends. The length of the CDR3 is 13 residues. Germline V lookup: CDR1 SGHAT, CDR2 FQNNGV. This chain's CDR3 is CASSSFLNYEQYF. The CDR3 nucleotides are TGTGCCAGCAGCTCGTTCCTTAACTACGAGCAGTACTTC.

This chain uses TRBV19 with TRBJ2-4; 10 bases agree with TRBD1. The CDR3 totals 14 residues. Losses at the gene ends were 4 bases for V and 6 bases for J; bases not matched to a gene: 3. The germline V gene has CDR1 LNHDA and CDR2 SQIVND (reference sequence). The CDR3 DNA sequence: TGTGCCAGTAGTACGACAGGGGGCGCAAACATTCAGTACTTC. It yields the protein CASSTTGGANIQYF.

V is TRBV27 and J is TRBJ1-2; 8 bases align to TRBD1. V lost 6 bases and J lost 3; bases outside the gene matches: 3. The germline V gene has CDR1 MNHEY and CDR2 SMNVEV (reference sequence). The CDR3 has 13 residues. CDR3: CASSDRGHYGYTF. The CDR3, as DNA: TGTGCCAGCAGCGACAGGGGCCACTATGGCTACACCTTC.

The chain's CDR3 is CASSQDSGGAQETQYF. The DNA of the CDR3 is TGTGCCAGCAGCCAAGACAGCGGGGGGGCCCAGGAGACCCAGTACTTC. The chain recombines TRBV3-1 (or the pseudogene TRBV3-2) with TRBJ2-5; 10 bases map to TRBD2. CDR3 length equals 16 residues. J gave up 5 bases and V 0 bases, and 6 bases lay outside the gene matches. Germline CDR1 reads LGHDT; CDR2 reads YNNKEL (reference sequence).

The V gene is TRBV14, the J gene TRBJ2-7, with D possibly matching TRBD1 (5 bases). Trimming took off 1 base at V and 6 bases at J, with 22 bases between the two ends. This CDR3 contains 17 residues. Germline lookup yields CDR1 SGHDN and CDR2 FVKESK. Here the CDR3 reads CASSQAGKVGRGGEQYF. In DNA, the CDR3 is TGTGCCAGCAGCCAAGCGGGCAAAGTCGGAAGGGGTGGCGAGCAGTACTTC. Drawing the rest from reference TRBV14 and TRBJ2-7, the complete variable domain is EAGVTQFPSHSVIEKGQTVTLRCDPISGHDNLYWYRRVMGKEIKFLLHFVKESKQDESGMPNNRFLAERTGGTYSTLKVQPAELEDSGVYFCASSQAGKVGRGGEQYFGPGTRLTVT.

This chain joins TRBV7-2 and TRBJ2-2, with D tentatively TRBD2 (6 bases). The CDR3 sequence is 14 residues long. Trimming took 4 bases from V and 6 from J, leaving 12 bases between them. Germline V gene sequence: CDR1 SGHTA, CDR2 FQGNSA. DNA for the CDR3: TGTGCCAGCAGCTCATGGACTACCGCCGGGGAGCTGTTTTTT. Translation: CASSSWTTAGELFF.

The chain combines TRBV27 with TRBJ1-2, with 7 bases identical to TRBD1. This CDR3 has 15 residues. The ends lost 3 bases at V and 5 bases at J; junction bases unmatched: 9. Germline V gene sequence: CDR1 MNHEY, CDR2 SMNVEV (reference sequence). The CDR3 here is CASSFMQGEEYGYTF. CDR3 nucleotides: TGTGCCAGCAGTTTTATGCAGGGGGAAGAGTATGGCTACACCTTC.

In DNA form, the CDR3 reads TGTGCCAGCAGTGGAACCGGGACAGCAACTCCAACTAATGAAAAACTGTTTTTT. This encodes CASSGTGTATPTNEKLFF. This sequence joins TRBV27 and TRBJ1-4; 7 bases line up with TRBD1. Germline V gene sequence: CDR1 MNHEY, CDR2 SMNVEV (reference sequence). The junction had 12 bases not matched to a gene; V was cut back by 5 bases and J by 0 bases. This CDR3 spans 18 amino acids.

V and J are TRBV6-5 and TRBJ2-7, with a possible D match to TRBD1 (6 bases). The V gene's germline CDR1 is MNHEY and CDR2 SVGAGI. This CDR3 is built from 15 residues. The V gene lost 0 bases and the J gene lost 5 bases, with 14 bases spanning the gap. This CDR3 reads CASSYSTGRAHEQYF. CDR3 nucleotides: TGTGCCAGCAGTTACTCGACAGGAAGGGCCCACGAGCAGTACTTC.

This chain joins TRBV5-8 and TRBJ2-7; tentatively, D is TRBD2 (6 bases). V shed 1 base and J shed 3 bases, with 14 bases lying between them. CDR1 is SGHTS and CDR2 is YDEGEE in the germline V gene. CDR3 length: 15 residues. CDR3 residues: CASSLRRGSLYEQYF. The DNA for the CDR3 is TGTGCCAGCAGCTTGAGGCGGGGTTCCCTCTACGAGCAGTACTTC.